Listed here are 24 T cell receptor beta chains from one sample, sequenced in a study of monozygotic twins with inflammatory bowel disease. TCRdb reworked the 5' RACE reads into one entry per CDR3 protein, no DNA. The repertoire table contains 350,000 to 550,000 distinct CDR3 sequences. Sequencing was performed on blood. Receptors were obtained from a human donor with ulcerative colitis or Crohn's disease, or a healthy co-twin of an affected twin (not recorded which).

The J gene is TRBJ1-2, the V gene TRBV9; lacking DNA, the TRBD1 call made by TCRdb goes unchecked. This CDR3 has 14 amino acids. The germline gives CDR1 SGDLS, CDR2 YYNGEE. CDR3 protein: CASSVDPGNYGYTF.

J is TRBJ2-2 and V is TRBV12-3 or TRBV12-4; with no DNA, the TCRdb D assignment of TRBD2 cannot be verified. The CDR3 has 17 residues. CDR3 in amino acids: CASSLFVGLAVTGELFF.

This chain uses TRBV6-1 with TRBJ1-5; TCRdb picks TRBD1, but there is no DNA to check that call. This CDR3 is built from 13 residues. CDR1 and CDR2 (germline): MNHNS, SASEGT. The CDR3 spells CAIQGDRNQPQHF.

V gene TRBV5-5 combines with J gene TRBJ1-5; TCRdb calls TRBD1, which cannot be checked without DNA. Germline V gene lookup returns CDR1 SGHKS and CDR2 YYEKEE (reference sequence). The CDR3 consists of 16 residues. The CDR3: CASSLVGGSRNQPQHF.

V usage is TRBV20-1 and J usage is TRBJ2-1; TCRdb's D call of TRBD1 is untestable without DNA. Germline CDR1 and CDR2: DFQATT and SNEGSKA (reference sequence). CDR3 length: 15 residues. The CDR3: CSARAGTQAYNEQFF.

The chain joins TRBV18 to TRBJ1-1; the D gene TCRdb calls, TRBD1, cannot be checked with no DNA. Germline assignment: CDR1 KGHSH and CDR2 LQKENI. The CDR3 length is 14 residues. This chain's CDR3 is CASLTGRTGTEAFF.

CDR3 amino acids: CASSALARGSYNEQFF. J is TRBJ2-1 and V is TRBV9; no DNA is available, so the TRBD2 call from TCRdb remains unchecked. The germline V gene has CDR1 SGDLS and CDR2 YYNGEE. The CDR3 is made up of 16 amino acids.

The gene calls are TRBV5-1 and TRBJ1-1; checking the TCRdb D call of TRBD1 is not possible without DNA. The CDR3 is 14 residues long. Germline CDR1 is SGHRS and CDR2 is YFSETQ. CDR3 protein: CASSSRGPHTEAFF.

V gene TRBV18 combines with J gene TRBJ2-7; lacking DNA, the TRBD2 call made by TCRdb goes unchecked. The germline CDR1 and CDR2 sequences are KGHSH and LQKENI. The CDR3 is made up of 13 amino acids. CDR3 residues: CASSPGSGWEQYF.

This chain connects TRBV5-5 to TRBJ2-1; there is no DNA to check the TCRdb D call of TRBD1. The CDR3 is 14 residues long. Germline V gives CDR1 SGHKS, CDR2 YYEKEE (reference sequence). CDR3 region: CASSLQGTTHEQFF.

This chain connects TRBV20-1 to TRBJ2-3; without DNA, the TCRdb call of TRBD2 cannot be checked. The CDR3 extends over 15 amino acids. Germline CDR1 reads DFQATT; CDR2 reads SNEGSKA (reference sequence). This CDR3 reads CSATPGTAGGDTQYF.

The V call is TRBV12-3 or TRBV12-4, the J call TRBJ2-1. This CDR3 spans 11 amino acids. This CDR3 is CASSFGNEQFF.

V is TRBV7-8 and J is TRBJ2-3; TCRdb's D gene call, TRBD1, goes unchecked for lack of DNA. CDR3 length: 11 amino acids. Germline loops: CDR1 SGHVS, CDR2 FQNEAQ. The CDR3 region is CASSHKWDPHF.

The chain carries TRBV7-2 and TRBJ2-1. The CDR3 sequence is 13 residues long. Germline V CDR1 and CDR2: SGHTA, FQGNSA. CDR3 protein: CASSPVLHAEQFF.

V is TRBV12-5 and J is TRBJ1-2; the TCRdb D gene call, TRBD1, has no DNA to confirm it. The length of the CDR3 is 14 residues. Germline lookup yields CDR1 LGHNT and CDR2 FRNRAP. CDR3 loop: CASGLAGQGNGYTF. The full variable domain, with the rest looked up from reference TRBV12-5 and TRBJ1-2, is DARVTQTPRHKVTEMGQEVTMRCQPILGHNTVFWYRQTMMQGLELLAYFRNRAPLDDSGMPKDRFSAEMPDATLATLKIQPSEPRDSAVYFCASGLAGQGNGYTFGSGTRLTVV.

The CDR3 loop is CSARDRGTSAYEQYF. The rearrangement links TRBV20-1 to TRBJ2-7; TCRdb lists TRBD2, though no DNA is available to test this call. The CDR3 is 15 amino acids. CDR1 DFQATT and CDR2 SNEGSKA come from the germline V gene (reference sequence).

The V and J genes are TRBV20-1 and TRBJ2-6; TCRdb calls TRBD2, which cannot be checked without DNA. CDR3 length equals 16 residues. The germline V gene encodes CDR1 DFQATT and CDR2 SNEGSKA (reference sequence). The CDR3 protein is CSATRRDASGANVLTF.

The rearrangement joins TRBV20-1 to TRBJ2-5. This CDR3 region has 12 residues. Germline CDR1 and CDR2: DFQATT and SNEGSKA (reference sequence). The CDR3: CSAEGLVVTQYF.

The rearrangement uses TRBV19 and TRBJ2-3; with no DNA, the TCRdb D assignment of TRBD1 cannot be verified. CDR1 and CDR2 (germline): LNHDA, SQIVND (reference sequence). The CDR3 consists of 14 residues. The CDR3 loop is CASSPWGEGDTQYF.

CDR3 sequence reads: CASSLVGGRTLMNTEAFF. This rearrangement joins TRBV5-1 to TRBJ1-1; the D call from TCRdb, TRBD1, cannot be confirmed without DNA. The CDR3 covers 18 residues. Germline CDR1 reads SGHRS; CDR2 reads YFSETQ. Together with reference TRBV5-1 and TRBJ1-1, the CDR3 gives the full variable domain: KAGVTQTPRYLIKTRGQQVTLSCSPISGHRSVSWYQQTPGQGLQFLFEYFSETQRNKGNFPGRFSGRQFSNSRSEMNVSTLELGDSALYLCASSLVGGRTLMNTEAFFGQGTRLTVV.

The genes are TRBV7-7 and TRBJ2-2. Germline V gene data show CDR1 as SSHAT and CDR2 as FNYEAQ (reference sequence). The CDR3 loop spans 14 amino acids. The CDR3 region is CASSITENTGELFF.

The chain recombines TRBV14 with TRBJ2-2; TCRdb lists TRBD1, though no DNA is available to test this call. Germline-derived CDR1 and CDR2 are SGHDN and FVKESK. The CDR3 consists of 14 residues. CDR3: CASSPGINTGELFF.

This chain connects TRBV28 to TRBJ2-5; TCRdb's assignment of TRBD2 cannot be checked, as there is no DNA. The CDR3 length is 15 residues. The V gene's germline CDR1 is MDHEN and CDR2 SYDVKM. The CDR3 region is CASRGTSGLQETQYF.

The chain employs TRBV4-2 and TRBJ1-6. The CDR3 loop spans 18 amino acids. Germline CDR1 is LGHNA and CDR2 is YNFKEQ. CDR3 protein: CASSQDDGLWDYNSPLHF.